This TCR beta chain was retrieved from a study of blood T cells in healthy people across ages. Study observations and caveats: Higher diversity, along with more naive CD4+ cells, distinguished long-lived donors from aged donors. Among T cells, TCR beta diversity per million cells dropped roughly linearly as age rose.

Germline V lookup: CDR1 ENHRY, CDR2 SYGVKD. The V gene lost 6 bases and the J gene lost 8 bases, with 15 bases spanning the gap. The CDR3 sequence is 13 residues long. Then a second PCR, running about 7 to 11 cycles, was carried out with a sample-barcoded 5' primer and a J-beta primer mix. Each TCR beta cDNA got a 12-nucleotide random molecular identifier. TCRdb reanalysed the 5' RACE reads using MiXCR and keeps one entry per CDR3 protein. In the table there are 1.5 million to 2 million distinct CDR3 sequences, around 35% of which are singletons. The sample, about 9.2 milliliters of peripheral blood, was drawn from each donor. The table lists this clonotype with many counts. Its antigen remains unknown.

This TCR was sampled from a woman aged 30 to 39 in good health. Sequenced: blood. The chain recombines TRBV10-3 with TRBJ2-3; D possibly corresponds to TRBD1 (6 bases). Written as DNA, the CDR3 is TGTGCCATCAGCACCTCAGGGGTCAGTACGCAGTATTTT. Translation: CAISTSGVSTQYF.